This is a list of T cell receptor beta chains from one sample in a study of OX40 agonist ivuxolimab in advanced cancers. Sequencing was performed with immunoSEQ multiplex PCR; in TCRdb, only in-frame clones are kept and a portion is missing. Among about 38,000 clones listed, 70% to 90% were seen once. The input for sequencing was CD4+ or CD8+ T cells sorted from blood, taken in a trial of the OX40 agonist ivuxolimab. These TCRs come from an adult with an advanced solid tumor such as melanoma, head and neck, liver or kidney cancer. Each CDR3 is given with its conserved first and last residue. Size values are once, few and many counts, or a class for expanded clones, and some rows have none.

.	TRBV7-9	TRBJ2-7	CASSLDTLSYEQYF
.	TRBV4-3	TRBJ1-2	CASSRNPDGPNYGYTF
.	TRBV7-6	TRBJ1-2	CASSLDGGGGYTF
few	TRBV10-1	TRBJ1-1	CASSSNEGTEAFF
.	TRBV7-9	TRBJ2-7	CASSFSVNEQYF
.	TRBV7-8	TRBJ1-1	CASSHNGGGEAFF
few	TRBV5-8	TRBJ2-4	CASCDRGLDIQYF
.	TRBV7-9	TRBJ2-7	CASSSSQGTGPEQYF
.	TRBV7-3	TRBJ2-1	CASSSDGGEQFF
.	TRBV7-2	TRBJ2-7	CASSPVSYEQYF
.	TRBV5-1	TRBJ2-1	CASSPGPGFSSYNEQFF
.	TRBV7-6	TRBJ2-2	CASSGGYANTGELFF
.	TRBV4-3	TRBJ1-2	CASSQVAKYYGYTF
.	TRBV7-8	TRBJ2-7	CASSPDRITYEQYF
.	TRBV29-1	TRBJ1-1	CSADSMNTEAFF
.	TRBV7-8	TRBJ2-3	CASNPLAGGSDTQYF
.	TRBV5-4	TRBJ2-7	CASSPSTGNEQYF
.	TRBV29-1	TRBJ1-6	CSVREGHLNSPLHF
.	TRBV28	TRBJ2-2	CASSFLAVPASGELFF
.	TRBV28	TRBJ1-5	CASSPRVGAQPQHF
.	TRBV18	TRBJ1-1	CASSPPGQGTEAFF
.	TRBV30	TRBJ2-4	CAWKGWESKNIQYF
.	TRBV7-8	TRBJ2-5	CASISGGVETQYF
.	TRBV30	TRBJ1-5	CAWSYHGSNQPQHF
few	TRBV7-3	TRBJ2-7	CASSHTIGYEQYF
.	TRBV9	TRBJ1-2	CASSTTGDPNYGYTF
.	TRBV14	TRBJ2-7	CASSPPPGTESSYEQYF
.	TRBV27	TRBJ2-7	CASSRTGGSYEQYF
.	TRBV25-1	TRBJ2-2	CASSGGEGTGELFF
.	TRBV6-5	TRBJ1-1	CASSLTGGFNTEAFF
.	TRBV6-5	TRBJ1-1	CASSYTDRTEAFF
.	TRBV7-3	TRBJ2-1	CASSWGQGAYNEQFF
once	TRBV9	TRBJ2-5	CASSKRPGSQETQYF
.	TRBV7-8	TRBJ2-7	CASSLRDSPYEQYF
.	TRBV4-1	TRBJ1-5	CASSPGAELIYSNQPQHF
.	TRBV6-5	TRBJ2-7	CASSYLLGYEQYF
once	TRBV11-1	TRBJ2-7	CASSSSYEQYF
.	TRBV19	TRBJ2-5	CASSMEHRLGQETQYF
.	TRBV28	TRBJ2-5	CASSPGAQETQYF
.	TRBV7-2	TRBJ2-3	CASSLYWRITDTQYF
.	TRBV19	TRBJ1-6	CATSPGTAYSPLHF
.	TRBV7-2	TRBJ2-7	CASSFPRAGGMSYEQYF
.	TRBV10-3	TRBJ2-3	CASGDSFGDTQYF
few	TRBV6-1	TRBJ1-2	CASSNPGQGASF
.	TRBV11-2	TRBJ2-5	CASSFRAPFEETQYF
.	TRBV6-1	TRBJ2-3	CATRTGLSTDTQYF
.	TRBV7-2	TRBJ2-5	CASSFPEKGWQETQYF
.	TRBV7-9	TRBJ1-1	CASSFQGNTEAFF
.	TRBV5-1	TRBJ1-5	CASSLAADQPQHF
.	TRBV5-5	TRBJ2-7	CASSPGLTYEQYF
.	TRBV13	TRBJ1-6	CASEITGRDNSPLHF
.	TRBV25-1	TRBJ2-5	CASTQIGGGGETQYF
.	TRBV6-5	TRBJ1-4	CASRQGLDEKLFF
few	TRBV6-5	TRBJ1-5	CASSPSGARQPQHF
.	TRBV28	TRBJ1-1	CASSLGGNTEAFF
.	TRBV9	TRBJ2-3	CASSVSGGGGTDTQYF
.	TRBV5-1	TRBJ1-4	CASSSEGEKLFF
.	TRBV29-1	TRBJ2-3	CSVGMQTDTQYF
.	TRBV30	TRBJ2-3	CAWSEGSGADTQYF